These 19 T cell receptor beta chains were sequenced from one sample in a study of cytomegalovirus exposure and HLA in healthy donors. The table came from immunoSEQ multiplex PCR; TCRdb's copy has only in-frame clones and leaves some out. Of about 63,000 clones listed, roughly 90% are singletons. Sequenced sample: PBMCs. All receptors come from a woman between 18 and 29 years old in good health and CMV-seronegative.

The rearrangement links TRBV4-1 to TRBJ2-1, with D possibly TRBD1 on 6 matching bases. Germline loops: CDR1 MGHRA, CDR2 YSYEKL. This CDR3 is 15 amino acids long. V was shortened by 3 bases and J by 2 bases, with 11 bases between the two germline ends. The CDR3 DNA follows: TGCGCCAGCAGCCAGGGAAGGACAGCCTACAATGAGCAGTTCTTC. Residues: CASSQGRTAYNEQFF.

The gene calls are TRBV6-1 and TRBJ1-5, with a tentative D call TRBD1 (5 bases). Germline CDR1 reads MNHNS; CDR2 reads SASEGT. V was pared by 3 bases and J by 6 bases, with 12 bases between. The CDR3 length is 14 residues. CDR3 nucleotides: TGTGCCAGCAGTGACTGGGGGGTGGGTCAGCCCCAGCATTTT. Translating it yields CASSDWGVGQPQHF.

The chain joins TRBV5-4 to TRBJ2-1; tentatively, D is TRBD2 (7 bases). V lost 4 bases and J lost 4, with 18 bases in between. The CDR3 is 16 residues long. Per germline, CDR1 SGHNT and CDR2 YYREEE (reference sequence). CDR3 nucleotide sequence: TGTGCCAGCAGCCCTACGCGAGGGAGGGGGTACAATGAGCAGTTCTTC. This sequence encodes CASSPTRGRGYNEQFF. The complete variable domain, with remaining parts taken from reference TRBV5-4 and TRBJ2-1, reads ETGVTQSPTHLIKTRGQQVTLRCSSQSGHNTVSWYQQALGQGPQFIFQYYREEENGRGNFPPRFSGLQFPNYSSELNVNALELDDSALYLCASSPTRGRGYNEQFFGPGTRLTVL.

The chain couples TRBV28 to TRBJ2-5, with 8 nucleotides matching TRBD1. The CDR3 length is 15 residues. Germline V gene lookup returns CDR1 MDHEN and CDR2 SYDVKM. V gave up 4 bases and J gave up 5 bases; unmatched junction bases: 9. The CDR3 reads CASSSSGTGGETQYF. The CDR3, as DNA: TGTGCCAGCAGTTCCTCCGGGACAGGAGGGGAGACCCAGTACTTC.

This chain connects TRBV30 to TRBJ2-7, with TRBD2 as a possible D gene (6 bases). Trimming took off 1 base at V and 4 bases at J, with 14 bases between the two ends. The CDR3 covers 14 residues. Germline V lookup: CDR1 GTSNPN, CDR2 SVGIG (reference sequence). The CDR3 nucleotides read TGTGCCTGGAGTGGAGGGGAGGACCTATACGAGCAGTACTTC. Amino acid sequence: CAWSGGEDLYEQYF.

The rearrangement links TRBV7-2 to TRBJ1-1; TRBD1 matches 8 bases. This CDR3 is 14 amino acids long. The germline V gene has CDR1 SGHTA and CDR2 FQGNSA. V lost 6 bases to trimming and J lost 5 bases; unmatched junction nucleotides: 8. This CDR3 reads CASRPGGSGTEAFF. The CDR3 DNA reads as TGTGCCAGCAGACCAGGGGGCTCGGGGACTGAAGCTTTCTTT.

This sequence joins TRBV5-1 and TRBJ2-1, with D hard to call. The CDR3 is made up of 15 amino acids. V was trimmed by 1 base and J by 1 base, leaving 9 bases between them. Germline V gene data show CDR1 as SGHRS and CDR2 as YFSETQ. CDR3 sequence: CASSLITVSYNEQFF. The CDR3 bases are TGCGCCAGCAGCTTGATTACTGTTTCCTACAATGAGCAGTTCTTC.

The chain combines TRBV27 with TRBJ2-1, with 8 bases lining up with TRBD2. Per germline, CDR1 MNHEY and CDR2 SMNVEV (reference sequence). CDR3 length: 16 amino acids. V lost 7 bases to trimming and J lost 5 bases; unmatched junction nucleotides: 13. CDR3 region: CASNNAGGISHNEQFF. The CDR3 coding sequence is TGTGCCAGCAATAACGCGGGGGGCATCAGCCACAATGAGCAGTTCTTC.

The chain is built from TRBV11-2 and TRBJ1-1; no clear D. CDR3 length: 15 residues. Trimming shortened V by 3 bases and J by 7 bases, and 18 bases separated the two germline ends. CDR1 is SGHAT and CDR2 is FQNNGV in the germline V gene. The CDR3 DNA sequence: TGTGCCAGCAGCTTTAATTCTCCGGGAACCGGTGAAGCTTTCTTT. This encodes CASSFNSPGTGEAFF. Drawing the rest from reference TRBV11-2 and TRBJ1-1, the complete variable domain is EAGVAQSPRYKIIEKRQSVAFWCNPISGHATLYWYQQILGQGPKLLIQFQNNGVVDDSQLPKDRFSAERLKGVDSTLKIQPAKLEDSAVYLCASSFNSPGTGEAFFGQGTRLTVV.

The chain combines TRBV19 with TRBJ1-5; a weak D match, TRBD1 (5 bases). CDR3 length: 15 amino acids. V dropped 5 bases and J dropped 1 base, with 12 bases sitting between them. Germline V gives CDR1 LNHDA, CDR2 SQIVND (reference sequence). The CDR3 sequence is CASSGGLLSNQPQHF. CDR3 nucleotides: TGTGCCAGTAGTGGGGGGTTACTGAGCAATCAGCCCCAGCATTTT.

The chain has TRBV25-1 and TRBJ1-1; possible D gene TRBD1, 5 bases. The CDR3 is made up of 15 amino acids. The V gene's germline CDR1 is MGHDK and CDR2 SYGVNS. Trimming left V 3 bases short and J 1 base short, with 12 bases between. The CDR3 sequence is CASSDVTVRNTEAFF. As DNA, the CDR3 is TGTGCCAGCAGTGACGTGACAGTCAGGAACACTGAAGCTTTCTTT.

Here the CDR3 reads CASNPQGMNTGELFF. The CDR3 DNA reads as TGTGCCAGCAACCCGCAGGGGATGAACACCGGGGAGCTGTTTTTT. The rearrangement uses TRBV2 and TRBJ2-2; TRBD1 is a possible D gene (6 bases). V was pared by 7 bases and J by 1 base, with 13 bases between. The germline gives CDR1 SNHLY, CDR2 FYNNEI. The CDR3 totals 15 residues.

This chain joins TRBV11-2 and TRBJ2-1; 8 bases map to TRBD2. The CDR3 has 16 amino acids. The V and J ends lost 0 bases and 4 bases, in that order; junction bases with no gene match: 5. Per germline, CDR1 SGHAT and CDR2 FQNNGV. The CDR3 DNA reads as TGTGCCAGCAGCTTAGAGTTACTAGCGGTATACAATGAGCAGTTCTTC. It translates to CASSLELLAVYNEQFF.

This chain joins TRBV5-1 and TRBJ1-3; TRBD1 might be the D (6 bases). CDR3 length equals 15 residues. Germline V gene data show CDR1 as SGHRS and CDR2 as YFSETQ. Deletions cut 5 bases from V and 2 bases from J, with 14 bases between. CDR3 in amino acids: CASRLPGDPGNTIYF. The CDR3 coding sequence is TGCGCCAGCAGGCTACCAGGGGACCCTGGAAACACCATATATTTT. Full variable domain (remainder filled in from reference TRBV5-1 and TRBJ1-3): KAGVTQTPRYLIKTRGQQVTLSCSPISGHRSVSWYQQTPGQGLQFLFEYFSETQRNKGNFPGRFSGRQFSNSRSEMNVSTLELGDSALYLCASRLPGDPGNTIYFGEGSWLTVV.

The chain links TRBV28 to TRBJ2-7, with D possibly TRBD2 on 7 matching bases. The CDR3 is 15 amino acids. V was cut by 4 bases and J by 3 bases, with 16 bases left in between. CDR1 and CDR2 (germline): MDHEN, SYDVKM. The CDR3 loop reads CASSSGASGDYEQYF. The DNA of the CDR3 is TGTGCCAGCAGTTCAGGGGCAAGCGGGGACTACGAGCAGTACTTC. The full variable domain, with the rest looked up from reference TRBV28 and TRBJ2-7, is DVKVTQSSRYLVKRTGEKVFLECVQDMDHENMFWYRQDPGLGLRLIYFSYDVKMKEKGDIPEGYSVSREKKERFSLILESASTNQTSMYLCASSSGASGDYEQYFGPGTRLTVT.

This clone was recorded a few times. The CDR3 sequence is CASSSLNRGETEAFF. As DNA, the CDR3 is TGCGCCAGCAGCTCTCTGAACAGGGGAGAGACTGAAGCTTTCTTT. The genes are TRBV5-1 and TRBJ1-1, with 7 positions matching TRBD1. Germline lookup yields CDR1 SGHRS and CDR2 YFSETQ. This CDR3 has 15 residues. V lost 3 bases, J lost 5 bases, and 10 bases stayed unmatched.

The V call is TRBV5-1, the J call TRBJ1-4, with unresolved D. Per germline, CDR1 SGHRS and CDR2 YFSETQ. The CDR3 has 15 residues. V gave up 1 base and J gave up 1 base, with 8 bases separating them. CDR3 region: CASSLLTGTNEKLFF. For the CDR3, the DNA is TGCGCCAGCAGCTTGTTGACTGGAACTAATGAAAAACTGTTTTTT.

The chain links TRBV28 to TRBJ1-2; 11 nucleotides agree with TRBD1. The germline V gene has CDR1 MDHEN and CDR2 SYDVKM. The CDR3 has 20 residues. V was clipped by 2 bases and J by 4 bases; unmatched bases: 18. As DNA, the CDR3 is TGTGCCAGCAGTTTAACTCTCCCGGGGACCGGGACAGGGGGTGGCTATGGCTACACCTTC. Protein sequence: CASSLTLPGTGTGGGYGYTF.

This rearrangement joins TRBV6-1 to TRBJ1-1, with 9 bases lining up with TRBD1. The CDR3 runs 14 residues. The germline V gene encodes CDR1 MNHNS and CDR2 SASEGT. J lost 11 bases, V lost 8 bases, and 15 bases had no gene match. The CDR3 nucleotides read TGTGCCAGCGGACCGGGACAGGGTGTTTCTTCCGCTTTCTTT. It encodes CASGPGQGVSSAFF.